This T cell receptor (beta chain) was obtained from a study of blood T cell repertoires in COVID-19. The wider study: The cDNA or gDNA used as material had been derived from T cells, B-cell-depleted T cells, or PBMCs.

The CDR3 runs 14 residues. The germline V gene has CDR1 SGHNT and CDR2 YYREEE (reference sequence). The V gene end was trimmed by 5 bases and the J gene end by 4 bases; junction bases not matched to a gene: 3. In the original processing: Reference gene primer amplification yielded estimated nucleated cell counts. Sequenced by immunoSEQ multiplex PCR; TCRdb stores in-frame clones only, minus some. From that table come the V and J calls and clone size; the DNA was used to work out D and trimming. The sample comprises approximately 150,000 clones, about nine tenths of which are singletons, and roughly 37% rests with the top ten. This clone was found a few times.

The sequenced sample was peripheral blood. This sequence was found in a man aged 50 to 59 who had recovered from COVID-19. The chain has TRBV5-4 and TRBJ2-3; 11 bases match TRBD2. The DNA of the CDR3 is TGTGCCAGCAGTTTAGCGGGGGGGCCAGATACGCAGTATTTT. Amino acid sequence: CASSLAGGPDTQYF.